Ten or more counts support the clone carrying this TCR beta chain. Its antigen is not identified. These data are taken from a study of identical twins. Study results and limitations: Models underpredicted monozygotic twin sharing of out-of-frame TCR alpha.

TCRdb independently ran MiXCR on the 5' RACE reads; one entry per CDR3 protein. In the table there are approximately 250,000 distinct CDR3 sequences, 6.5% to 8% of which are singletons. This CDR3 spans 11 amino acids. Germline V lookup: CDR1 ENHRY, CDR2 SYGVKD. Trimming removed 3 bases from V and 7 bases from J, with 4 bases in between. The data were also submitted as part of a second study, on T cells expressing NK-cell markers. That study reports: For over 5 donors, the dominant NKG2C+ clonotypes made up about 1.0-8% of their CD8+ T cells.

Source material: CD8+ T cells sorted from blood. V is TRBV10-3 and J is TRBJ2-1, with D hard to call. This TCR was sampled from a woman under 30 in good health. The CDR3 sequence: CAISERNEQFF. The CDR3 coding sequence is TGTGCCATCAGTGAAAGGAATGAGCAGTTCTTC.